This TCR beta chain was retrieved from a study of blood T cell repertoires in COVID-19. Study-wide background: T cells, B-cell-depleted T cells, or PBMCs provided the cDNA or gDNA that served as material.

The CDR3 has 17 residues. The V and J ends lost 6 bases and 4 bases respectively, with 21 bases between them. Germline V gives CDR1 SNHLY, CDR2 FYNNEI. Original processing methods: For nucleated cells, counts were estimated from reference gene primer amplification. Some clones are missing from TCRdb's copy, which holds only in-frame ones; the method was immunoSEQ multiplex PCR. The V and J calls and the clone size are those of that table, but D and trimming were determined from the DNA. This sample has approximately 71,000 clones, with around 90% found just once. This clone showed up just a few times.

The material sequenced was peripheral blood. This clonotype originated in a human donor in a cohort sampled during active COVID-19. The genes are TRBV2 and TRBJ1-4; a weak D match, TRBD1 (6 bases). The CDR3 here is CASRDPGAPGFNEKLFF. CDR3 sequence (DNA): TGTGCCAGCAGGGATCCAGGGGCCCCAGGTTTTAATGAAAAACTGTTTTTT. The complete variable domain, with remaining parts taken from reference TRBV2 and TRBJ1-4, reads EPEVTQTPSHQVTQMGQEVILRCVPISNHLYFYWYRQILGQKVEFLVSFYNNEISEKSEIFDDQFSVERPDGSNFTLKIRSTKLEDSAMYFCASRDPGAPGFNEKLFFGSGTQLSVL.